One sample yielded the 13 T cell receptor beta chains listed below, sequenced in a study of identical twins. TCRdb re-called the 5' RACE reads through MiXCR, storing one row per CDR3 protein. The data contain about 240,000 distinct CDR3 sequences, approximately 8% of them seen just once; the ten biggest clones take up about 5.8%. This sample was shared with a second study, whose subject was yellow fever vaccine responses in identical twins.

The sequenced material came from CD8+ T cells sorted from blood. The receptors were sampled from a young woman in good health.

V gene TRBV2 combines with J gene TRBJ2-1, with D possibly matching TRBD1 (7 bases). Germline V gives CDR1 SNHLY, CDR2 FYNNEI. This CDR3 spans 14 amino acids. Trimming removed 7 bases from V and 8 bases from J, with 18 bases in between. CDR3 residues: CASIRYVRGDEQFF. CDR3 DNA sequence: TGTGCCAGCATCCGGTATGTCAGGGGGGATGAGCAGTTCTTC.

This clonotype was recorded at least ten times. The chain has TRBV29-1 and TRBJ2-7; TRBD1 matches at 7 bases. The CDR3 runs to 11 residues. The germline V gene has CDR1 SQVTM and CDR2 ANQGSEA. V dropped 6 bases and J dropped 3; count of bases not matched to a gene: 2. The CDR3 DNA reads as TGCAGCGTCCGGGACAGCTACGAGCAGTACGTC. It specifies CSVRDSYEQYV.

This chain joins TRBV7-9 and TRBJ2-3; D may correspond to TRBD1 or TRBD2 (5 bases each). The CDR3 spans 16 residues. Germline values: CDR1 SEHNR, CDR2 FQNEAQ (reference sequence). The V end was cut by 5 bases, the J end by 1 base, with 16 bases between. The CDR3 bases are TGTGCCAGCAGCCCGAACCCCGTGGGACGCACAGATACGCAGTATTTT. It is translated as CASSPNPVGRTDTQYF.

This clonotype was detected many times. CDR3 sequence reads: CASSLAGLRQPQHF. The CDR3 DNA reads as TGTGCCAGCAGTTTGGCGGGGTTGCGGCAGCCCCAGCATTTT. V and J are TRBV12-3 or TRBV12-4 and TRBJ1-5; D is ambiguous. V gave up 3 bases and J gave up 7 bases, with 13 bases separating them. The CDR3 length is 14 residues.

In its sample, this clonotype was seen a few times. The rearrangement links TRBV13 to TRBJ2-5; TRBD1 matches 9 bases. Trimming at V came to 4 bases and at J to 0 bases, leaving 6 bases not matched to a gene. CDR1 is PRHDT, CDR2 FYEKMQ, per germline (reference sequence). The CDR3 contains 16 residues. The CDR3 DNA reads TGTGCCAGCAGCTACACAGGGGGCACGTACCAAGAGACCCAGTACTTC. It is translated as CASSYTGGTYQETQYF.

The V and J genes are TRBV15 and TRBJ2-3, with D hard to call. The CDR3 is 17 residues long. V gave up 5 bases and J gave up 0 bases, with 18 bases separating them. Germline V gives CDR1 LNHNV, CDR2 YYDKDF (reference sequence). CDR3 bases: TGTGCCACCAGCCCGAGAGGAAGGGTTACTAGCACAGATACGCAGTATTTT. It codes for CATSPRGRVTSTDTQYF. The entire variable domain, with the rest obtained from reference TRBV15 and TRBJ2-3, is as follows: DAMVIQNPRYQVTQFGKPVTLSCSQTLNHNVMYWYQQKSSQAPKLLFHYYDKDFNNEADTPDNFQSRRPNTSFCFLDIRSPGLGDTAMYLCATSPRGRVTSTDTQYFGPGTRLTVL.

This chain connects TRBV10-3 to TRBJ2-1; 9 bases agree with TRBD2. After removal of 0 bases from V and 7 bases from J, the junction contained 7 bases not matched to a gene. There are 16 residues in the CDR3. CDR1 ENHRY and CDR2 SYGVKD come from the germline V gene. The CDR3 coding sequence is TGTGCCATCAGTGAGTCATCTAGCGGGGTGGTGAATGAGCAGTTCTTC. Translating it yields CAISESSSGVVNEQFF.

This clonotype was seen only a few times. This chain connects TRBV5-5 to TRBJ2-3; D is uncertain. CDR3 length equals 13 residues. Germline CDR1 SGHKS, CDR2 YYEKEE (reference sequence). The V gene lost 6 bases and the J gene lost 4 bases, with 12 bases spanning the gap. The CDR3 region is CASTPDLADTQYF. For the CDR3, the DNA is TGTGCCAGCACCCCCGACTTGGCAGATACGCAGTATTTT.

This clonotype was counted between two and nine times. The chain combines TRBV4-2 with TRBJ2-2; the D gene is possibly TRBD1 (6 bases). The germline CDR1 and CDR2 sequences are LGHNA and YNFKEQ. There are 19 residues in the CDR3. V lost 3 bases and J lost 3, with 23 bases in between. Written as DNA, the CDR3 is TGTGCCAGCAGCCACTACCGCCCTGTAGAGGGGGTGGACACCGGGGAGCTGTTTTTT. It is translated as CASSHYRPVEGVDTGELFF.

This clonotype showed up just a few times. The chain couples TRBV4-1 to TRBJ2-5; D not resolved. The CDR3 is made up of 13 amino acids. From germline, CDR1 is MGHRA and CDR2 YSYEKL. Trimming removed 5 bases at V and 4 bases at J, with 11 bases between. This chain's CDR3 is CASSFRSRETQYF. CDR3 bases: TGCGCCAGCAGCTTCCGAAGTAGAGAGACCCAGTACTTC.

This clonotype was seen many times. The gene calls are TRBV27 and TRBJ2-2, with D possibly matching TRBD1 (6 bases). CDR1 is MNHEY and CDR2 is SMNVEV in the germline V gene (reference sequence). With 5 bases removed from V and 6 bases from J, the gap between germline ends came to 16 bases. The CDR3 runs to 15 residues. CDR3 loop: CASSDLSRGPGELFF. CDR3 bases: TGTGCCAGCAGTGATCTAAGCAGGGGTCCCGGGGAGCTGTTTTTT.

This clonotype was picked up many times. This chain joins TRBV5-1 and TRBJ2-1; 7 bases are a match to TRBD1. V gave up 8 bases and J gave up 0 bases; unmatched junction bases: 8. This CDR3 contains 15 residues. From germline, CDR1 is SGHRS and CDR2 YFSETQ. The CDR3 DNA reads as TGCGCCAGTGGGGACAGCTCCGGCTCCTACAATGAGCAGTTCTTC. Protein: CASGDSSGSYNEQFF.

This clonotype turned up a few times. V usage is TRBV27 and J usage is TRBJ2-1; the D call may be TRBD1 or TRBD2 (5 bases each). Germline loops: CDR1 MNHEY, CDR2 SMNVEV (reference sequence). The CDR3 is made up of 13 amino acids. Deletions cut 4 bases from V and 13 bases from J, with 17 bases between. CDR3 sequence: CASSSGTRGKQFF. CDR3 bases: TGTGCCAGCAGTTCAGGGACCCGAGGAAAACAGTTCTTC.